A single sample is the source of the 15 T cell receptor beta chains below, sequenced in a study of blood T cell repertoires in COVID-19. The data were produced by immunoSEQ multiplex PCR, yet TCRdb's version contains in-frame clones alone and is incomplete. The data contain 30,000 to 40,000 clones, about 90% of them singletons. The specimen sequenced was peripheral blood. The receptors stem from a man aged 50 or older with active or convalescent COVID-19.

The CDR3 DNA follows: TGTGCCAGCAGTTCCCTGGGACAGGGTCTCAGTGAGCAGTTCTTC. Translation: CASSSLGQGLSEQFF. The rearrangement joins TRBV27 to TRBJ2-1; 9 bases line up with TRBD1. The germline V gene encodes CDR1 MNHEY and CDR2 SMNVEV (reference sequence). This CDR3 comprises 15 residues. The V segment lost 4 bases and the J segment 9 bases; nucleotides outside the gene matches: 10.

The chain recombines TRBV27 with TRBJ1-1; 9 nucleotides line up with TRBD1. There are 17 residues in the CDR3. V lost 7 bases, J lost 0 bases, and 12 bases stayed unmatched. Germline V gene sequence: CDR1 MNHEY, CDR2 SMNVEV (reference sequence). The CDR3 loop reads CASTPTLQGAMNTEAFF. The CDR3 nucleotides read TGTGCCAGCACCCCTACTCTACAGGGGGCGATGAACACTGAAGCTTTCTTT.

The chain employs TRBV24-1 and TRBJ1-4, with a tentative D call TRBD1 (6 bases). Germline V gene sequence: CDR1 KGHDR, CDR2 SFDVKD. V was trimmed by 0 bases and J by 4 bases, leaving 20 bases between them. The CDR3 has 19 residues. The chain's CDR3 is CATSDLPPRRQAYNEKLFF. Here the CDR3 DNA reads TGTGCCACCAGTGATTTGCCACCGCGGCGACAGGCCTATAATGAAAAACTGTTTTTT.

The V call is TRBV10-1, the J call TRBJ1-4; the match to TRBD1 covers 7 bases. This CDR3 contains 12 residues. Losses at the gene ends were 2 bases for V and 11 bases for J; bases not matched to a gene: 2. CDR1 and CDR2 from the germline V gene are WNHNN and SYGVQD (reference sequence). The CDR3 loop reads CASSEDRVKLFF. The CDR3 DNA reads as TGCGCCAGCAGTGAGGACAGGGTTAAACTGTTTTTT.

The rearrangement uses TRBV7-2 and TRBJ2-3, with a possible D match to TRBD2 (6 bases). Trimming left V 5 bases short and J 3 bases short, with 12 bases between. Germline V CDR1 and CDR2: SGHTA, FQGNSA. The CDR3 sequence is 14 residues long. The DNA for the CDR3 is TGTGCCAGCAGCATTGCCGGGAGTACAGATACGCAGTATTTT. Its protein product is CASSIAGSTDTQYF.

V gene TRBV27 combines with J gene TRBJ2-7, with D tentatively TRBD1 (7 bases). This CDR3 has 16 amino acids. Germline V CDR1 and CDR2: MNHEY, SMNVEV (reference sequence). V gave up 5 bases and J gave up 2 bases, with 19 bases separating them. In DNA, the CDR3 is TGTGCCAGCAGTGCCAGACAGGGACTTTTAACCTACGAGCAGTACTTC. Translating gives CASSARQGLLTYEQYF.

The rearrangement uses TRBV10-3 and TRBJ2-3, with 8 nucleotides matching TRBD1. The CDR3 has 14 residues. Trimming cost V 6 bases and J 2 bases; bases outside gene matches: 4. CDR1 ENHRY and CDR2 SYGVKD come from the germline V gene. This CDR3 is CAIRQDRATDTQYF. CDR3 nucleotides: TGTGCCATCAGGCAGGACAGGGCCACAGATACGCAGTATTTT.

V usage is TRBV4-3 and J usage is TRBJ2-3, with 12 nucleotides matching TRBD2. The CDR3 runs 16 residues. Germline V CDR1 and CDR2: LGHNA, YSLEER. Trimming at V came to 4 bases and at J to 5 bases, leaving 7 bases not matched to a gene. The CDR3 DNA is TGCGCCAGCAGCCCCCAAAGACTAGCGGGAGTAGATACGCAGTATTTT. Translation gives CASSPQRLAGVDTQYF.

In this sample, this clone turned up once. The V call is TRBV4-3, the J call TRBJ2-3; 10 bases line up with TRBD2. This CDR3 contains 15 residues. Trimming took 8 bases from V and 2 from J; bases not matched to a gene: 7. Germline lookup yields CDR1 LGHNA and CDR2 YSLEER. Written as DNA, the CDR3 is TGCGCCAGCCGACGCCTAGCGGGGGTCACAGATACGCAGTATTTT. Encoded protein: CASRRLAGVTDTQYF.

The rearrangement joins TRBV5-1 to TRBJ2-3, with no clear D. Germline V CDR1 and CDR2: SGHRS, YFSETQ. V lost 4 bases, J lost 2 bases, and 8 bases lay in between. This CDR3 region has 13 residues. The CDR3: CASSPSYTDTQYF. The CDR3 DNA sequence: TGCGCCAGCAGCCCGAGCTACACAGATACGCAGTATTTT.

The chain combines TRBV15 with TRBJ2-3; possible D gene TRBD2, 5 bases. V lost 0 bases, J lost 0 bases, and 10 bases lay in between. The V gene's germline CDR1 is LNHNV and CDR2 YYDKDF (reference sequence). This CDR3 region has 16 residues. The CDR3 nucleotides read TGTGCCACCAGCAGAGATAAAGCGGCTAGCACAGATACGCAGTATTTT. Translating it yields CATSRDKAASTDTQYF.

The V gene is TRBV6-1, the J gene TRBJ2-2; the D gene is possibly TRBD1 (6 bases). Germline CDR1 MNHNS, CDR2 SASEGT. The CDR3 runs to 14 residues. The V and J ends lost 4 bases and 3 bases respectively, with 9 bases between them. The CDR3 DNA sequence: TGTGCCAGCAGTGGGACAGACCACACCGGGGAGCTGTTTTTT. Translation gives CASSGTDHTGELFF.

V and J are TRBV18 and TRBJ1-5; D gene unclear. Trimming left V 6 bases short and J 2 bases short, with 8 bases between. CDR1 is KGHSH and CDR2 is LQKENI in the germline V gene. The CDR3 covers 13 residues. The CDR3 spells CASSRQGNQPQHF. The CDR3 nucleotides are TGTGCCAGCTCTAGGCAGGGCAATCAGCCCCAGCATTTT.

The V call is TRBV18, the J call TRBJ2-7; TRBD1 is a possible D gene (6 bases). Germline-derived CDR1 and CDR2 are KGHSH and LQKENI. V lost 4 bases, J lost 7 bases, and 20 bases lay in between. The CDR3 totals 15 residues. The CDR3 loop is CASSRIQGHSDEQYF. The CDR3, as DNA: TGTGCCAGCTCACGGATCCAGGGGCACAGTGATGAGCAGTACTTC. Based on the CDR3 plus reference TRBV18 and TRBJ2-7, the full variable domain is NAGVMQNPRHLVRRRGQEARLRCSPMKGHSHVYWYRQLPEEGLKFMVYLQKENIIDESGMPKERFSAEFPKEGPSILRIQQVVRGDSAAYFCASSRIQGHSDEQYFGPGTRLTVT.

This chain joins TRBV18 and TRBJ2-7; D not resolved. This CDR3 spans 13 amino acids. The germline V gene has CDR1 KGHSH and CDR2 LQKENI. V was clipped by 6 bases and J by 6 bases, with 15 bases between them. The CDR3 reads CASSPASAGEQYF. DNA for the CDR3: TGTGCCAGCTCGCCGGCCAGCGCCGGCGAGCAGTACTTC.